Here is one T cell receptor beta chain with its context. Its cognate antigen is unknown. The authors made the TRB cDNA libraries by 5' RACE using UMI labels. From its re-call of the 5' RACE reads, TCRdb lists each CDR3 protein once, without DNA. This sample contains about 150,000 distinct CDR3 sequences. The data were obtained in a study of CXCR3-negative and CXCR3-positive naive CD8 T cells. Study-level background: About 135 million TRB reads in total, about 1.5 +/- 0.3 million per library. Points from the study as a whole: Each naive subset displayed comparably high diversity, whereas memory CD8+ cells displayed much lower diversity. More hydrophobic TRB CDR3s were found in CXCR3-positive naive cells than in CXCR3-negative naive cells. Within a donor, both naive subsets shared TRBV-TRBJ usage, unlike memory cells.

The sequence was obtained from a human donor in good health. Some clones in this sample may be carry-over from other donors' samples. Sequenced material: naive CXCR3+ CD8+ T cells from blood. Subset defined: CD45RO-CCR7+CD27+CD95- naive CD8+ T cells expressing CXCR3 (TNR3+).

The CDR3 region is CASSHVAIPNTGELFF. The chain recombines TRBV14 with TRBJ2-2. Per germline, CDR1 SGHDN and CDR2 FVKESK. This CDR3 contains 16 residues.